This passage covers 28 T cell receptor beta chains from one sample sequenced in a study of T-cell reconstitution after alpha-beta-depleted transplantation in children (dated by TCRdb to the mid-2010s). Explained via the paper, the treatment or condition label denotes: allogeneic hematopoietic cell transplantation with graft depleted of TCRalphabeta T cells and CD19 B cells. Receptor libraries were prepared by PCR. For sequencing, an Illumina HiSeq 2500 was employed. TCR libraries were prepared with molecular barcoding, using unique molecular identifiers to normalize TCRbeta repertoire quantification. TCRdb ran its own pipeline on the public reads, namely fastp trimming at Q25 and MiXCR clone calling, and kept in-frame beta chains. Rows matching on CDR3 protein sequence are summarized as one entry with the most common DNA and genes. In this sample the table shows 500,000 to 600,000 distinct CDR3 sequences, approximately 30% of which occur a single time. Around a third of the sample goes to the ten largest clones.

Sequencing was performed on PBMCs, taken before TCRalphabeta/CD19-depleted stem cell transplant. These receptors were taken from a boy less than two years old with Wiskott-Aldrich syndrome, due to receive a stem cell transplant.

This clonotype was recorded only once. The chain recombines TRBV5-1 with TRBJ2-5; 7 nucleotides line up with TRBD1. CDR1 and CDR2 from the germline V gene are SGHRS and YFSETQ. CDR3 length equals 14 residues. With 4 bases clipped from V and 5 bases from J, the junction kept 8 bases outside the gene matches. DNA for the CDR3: TGCGCCAGCAGCGGAGAATTGACAGGGGAGACCCAGTACTTC. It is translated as CASSGELTGETQYF.

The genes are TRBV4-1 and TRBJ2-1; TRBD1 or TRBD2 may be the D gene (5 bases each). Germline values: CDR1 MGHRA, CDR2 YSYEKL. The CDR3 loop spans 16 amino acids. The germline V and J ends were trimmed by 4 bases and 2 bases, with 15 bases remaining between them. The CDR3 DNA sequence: TGCGCCAGCAGCCCAAATACGGGGCCCCCCTACAATGAGCAGTTCTTC. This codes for CASSPNTGPPYNEQFF.

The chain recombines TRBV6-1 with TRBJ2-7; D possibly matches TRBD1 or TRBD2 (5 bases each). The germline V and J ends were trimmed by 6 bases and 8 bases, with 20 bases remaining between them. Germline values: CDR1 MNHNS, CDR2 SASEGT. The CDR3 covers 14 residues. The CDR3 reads CASRLRVGVYQQYF. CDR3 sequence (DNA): TGTGCCAGCAGACTCAGGGTGGGGGTTTATCAGCAGTACTTC.

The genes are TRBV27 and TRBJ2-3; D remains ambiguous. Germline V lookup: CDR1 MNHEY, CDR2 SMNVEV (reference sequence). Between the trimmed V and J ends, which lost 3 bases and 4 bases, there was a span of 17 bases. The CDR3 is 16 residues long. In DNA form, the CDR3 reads TGTGCCAGCAGTTTTTCCGTCGGAACCGCCGCAGATACGCAGTATTTT. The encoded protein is CASSFSVGTAADTQYF.

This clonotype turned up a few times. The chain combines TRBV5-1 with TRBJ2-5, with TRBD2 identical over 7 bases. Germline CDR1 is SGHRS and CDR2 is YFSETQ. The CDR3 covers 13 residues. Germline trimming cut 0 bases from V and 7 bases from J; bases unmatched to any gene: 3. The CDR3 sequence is CASSLVREGTQYF. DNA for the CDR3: TGCGCCAGCAGCTTGGTCAGGGAGGGGACCCAGTACTTC.

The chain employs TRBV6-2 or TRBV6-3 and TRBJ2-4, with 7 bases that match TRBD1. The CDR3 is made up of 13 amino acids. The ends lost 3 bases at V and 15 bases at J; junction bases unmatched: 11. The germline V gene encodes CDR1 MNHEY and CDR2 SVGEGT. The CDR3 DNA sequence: TGTGCCAGCAGTTATCCGGGACAGCACAGGGGGTACTTC. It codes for CASSYPGQHRGYF.

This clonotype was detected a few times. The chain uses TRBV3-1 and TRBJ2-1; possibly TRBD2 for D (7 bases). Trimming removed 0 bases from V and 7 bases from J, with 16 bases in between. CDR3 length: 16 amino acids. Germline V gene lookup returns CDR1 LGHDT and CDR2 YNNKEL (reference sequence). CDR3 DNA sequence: TGTGCCAGCAGCCAAGATAGGGGGGGTCTGATGAATGAGCAGTTCTTC. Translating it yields CASSQDRGGLMNEQFF.

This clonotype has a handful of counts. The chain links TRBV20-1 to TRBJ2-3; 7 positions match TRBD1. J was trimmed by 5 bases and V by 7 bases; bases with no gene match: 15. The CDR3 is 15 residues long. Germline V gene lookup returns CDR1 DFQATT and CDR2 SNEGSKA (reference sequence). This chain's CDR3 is CSVKQLDRVIDTQYF. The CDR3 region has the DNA TGCAGTGTAAAGCAACTTGACAGGGTAATAGATACGCAGTATTTT.

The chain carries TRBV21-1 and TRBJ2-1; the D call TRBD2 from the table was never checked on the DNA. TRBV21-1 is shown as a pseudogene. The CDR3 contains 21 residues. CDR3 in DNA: TGTGCCAGCAGCAAAGGGGCACTAGCGACAACTAAAAAGTCCTCCTACAATGAGCAGTTCTTC. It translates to CASSKGALATTKKSSYNEQFF.

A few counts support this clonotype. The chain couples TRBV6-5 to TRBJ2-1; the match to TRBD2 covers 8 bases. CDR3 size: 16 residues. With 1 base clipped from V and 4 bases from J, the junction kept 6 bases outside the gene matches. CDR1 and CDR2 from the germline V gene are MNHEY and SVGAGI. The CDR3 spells CASSYWLAGAYNEQFF. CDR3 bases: TGTGCCAGCAGTTACTGGCTAGCGGGTGCATACAATGAGCAGTTCTTC.

The CDR3 loop is CASSPISLTGGDQPQHF. CDR3 sequence (DNA): TGTGCCAGCAGCCCCATCTCCCTCACAGGGGGAGATCAGCCCCAGCATTTT. The rearrangement uses TRBV7-9 and TRBJ1-5; 8 nucleotides align to TRBD1. Germline CDR1 and CDR2: SEHNR and FQNEAQ (reference sequence). V shed 5 bases and J 5 bases; nucleotides not matched to a gene: 14. The CDR3 consists of 17 residues. The full variable domain, completed using reference TRBV7-9 and TRBJ1-5, is DTGVSQNPRHKITKRGQNVTFRCDPISEHNRLYWYRQTLGQGPEFLTYFQNEAQLEKSRLLSDRFSAERPKGSFSTLEIQRTEQGDSAMYLCASSPISLTGGDQPQHFGDGTRLSIL.

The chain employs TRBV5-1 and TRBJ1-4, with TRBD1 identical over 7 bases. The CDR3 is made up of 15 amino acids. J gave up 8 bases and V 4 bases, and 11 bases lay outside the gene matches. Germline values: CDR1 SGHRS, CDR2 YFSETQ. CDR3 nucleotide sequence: TGCGCCAGCAGCGTTCAACGCAGGGGGGAGGAAAAACTGTTTTTT. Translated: CASSVQRRGEEKLFF.

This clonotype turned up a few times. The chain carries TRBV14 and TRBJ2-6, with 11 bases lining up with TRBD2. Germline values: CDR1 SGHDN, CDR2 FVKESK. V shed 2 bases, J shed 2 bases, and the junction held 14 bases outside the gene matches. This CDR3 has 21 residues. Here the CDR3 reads CASSQSRLWLAGGPGANVLTF. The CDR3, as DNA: TGTGCCAGCAGCCAATCGCGCTTGTGGCTAGCGGGAGGACCTGGGGCCAACGTCCTGACTTTC.

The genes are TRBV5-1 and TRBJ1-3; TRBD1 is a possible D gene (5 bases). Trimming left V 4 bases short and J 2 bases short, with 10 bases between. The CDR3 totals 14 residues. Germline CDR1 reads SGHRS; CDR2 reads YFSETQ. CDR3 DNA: TGCGCCAGCAGCCCCCCGGGGCCTGGAAACACCATATATTTT. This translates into CASSPPGPGNTIYF.

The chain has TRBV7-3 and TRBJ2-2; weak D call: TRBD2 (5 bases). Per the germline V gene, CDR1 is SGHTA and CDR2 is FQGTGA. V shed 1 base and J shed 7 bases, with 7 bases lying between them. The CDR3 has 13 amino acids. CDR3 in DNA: TGTGCCAGCAGCTTAATCCGGGACGGGGAGCTGTTTTTT. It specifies CASSLIRDGELFF.

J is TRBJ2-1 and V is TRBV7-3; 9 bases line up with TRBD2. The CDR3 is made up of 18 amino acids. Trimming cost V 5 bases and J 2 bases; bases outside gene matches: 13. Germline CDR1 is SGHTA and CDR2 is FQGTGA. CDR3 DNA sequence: TGTGCCAGCAGCCTGACCAGCGGGGGGAGTGGCGCCTACAATGAGCAGTTCTTC. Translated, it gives CASSLTSGGSGAYNEQFF.

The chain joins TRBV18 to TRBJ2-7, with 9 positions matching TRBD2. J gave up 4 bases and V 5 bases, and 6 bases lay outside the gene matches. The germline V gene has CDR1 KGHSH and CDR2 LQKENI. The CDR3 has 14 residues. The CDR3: CASSVLAGLYEQYF. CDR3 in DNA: TGTGCCAGCTCAGTACTAGCGGGTCTTTACGAGCAGTACTTC.

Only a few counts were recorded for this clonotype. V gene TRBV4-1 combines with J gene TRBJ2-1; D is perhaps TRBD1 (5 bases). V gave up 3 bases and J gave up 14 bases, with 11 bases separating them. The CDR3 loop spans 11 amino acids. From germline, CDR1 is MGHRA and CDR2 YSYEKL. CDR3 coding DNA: TGCGCCAGCAGCCATGGGGCCTGGAAGTTCTTC. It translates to CASSHGAWKFF.

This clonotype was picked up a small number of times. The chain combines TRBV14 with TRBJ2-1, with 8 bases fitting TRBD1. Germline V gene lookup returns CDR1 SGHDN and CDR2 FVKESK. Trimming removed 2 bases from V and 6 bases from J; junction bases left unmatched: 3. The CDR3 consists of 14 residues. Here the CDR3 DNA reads TGTGCCAGCAGCCAATGGGGACAGGCCAATGAGCAGTTCTTC. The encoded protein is CASSQWGQANEQFF.

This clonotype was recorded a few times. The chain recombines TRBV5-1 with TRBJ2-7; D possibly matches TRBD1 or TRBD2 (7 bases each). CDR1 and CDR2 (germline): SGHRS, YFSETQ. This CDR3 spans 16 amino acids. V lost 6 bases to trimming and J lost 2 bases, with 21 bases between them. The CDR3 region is CASTTGLRERPYEQYF. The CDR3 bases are TGCGCCAGCACGACAGGGTTGCGGGAGAGGCCCTACGAGCAGTACTTC.

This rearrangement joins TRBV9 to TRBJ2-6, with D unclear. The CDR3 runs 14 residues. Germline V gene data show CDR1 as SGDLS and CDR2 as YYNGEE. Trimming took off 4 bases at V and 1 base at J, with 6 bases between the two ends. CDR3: CASSQMSGANVLTF. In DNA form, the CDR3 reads TGTGCCAGCAGCCAAATGTCTGGGGCCAACGTCCTGACTTTC.

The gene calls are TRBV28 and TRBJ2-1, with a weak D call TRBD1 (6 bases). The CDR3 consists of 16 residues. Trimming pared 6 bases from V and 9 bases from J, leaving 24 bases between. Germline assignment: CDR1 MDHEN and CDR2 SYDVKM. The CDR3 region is CASRSTRGRFDSEQFF. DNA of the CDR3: TGTGCCAGCAGATCCACCAGGGGTCGTTTCGACTCTGAGCAGTTCTTC.

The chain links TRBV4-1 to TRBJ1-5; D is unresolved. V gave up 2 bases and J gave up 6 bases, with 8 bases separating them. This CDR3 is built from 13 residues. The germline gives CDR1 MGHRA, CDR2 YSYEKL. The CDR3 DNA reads TGCGCCAGCAGCCAACGGATGGGTCAGCCCCAGCATTTT. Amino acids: CASSQRMGQPQHF.

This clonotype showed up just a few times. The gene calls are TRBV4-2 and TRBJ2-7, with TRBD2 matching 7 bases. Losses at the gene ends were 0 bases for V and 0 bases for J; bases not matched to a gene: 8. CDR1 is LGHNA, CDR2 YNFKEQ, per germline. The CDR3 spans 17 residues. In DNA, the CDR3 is TGTGCCAGCAGCCAAGAGCAAATTCGCGGGAGCTCCTACGAGCAGTACTTC. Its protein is CASSQEQIRGSSYEQYF.

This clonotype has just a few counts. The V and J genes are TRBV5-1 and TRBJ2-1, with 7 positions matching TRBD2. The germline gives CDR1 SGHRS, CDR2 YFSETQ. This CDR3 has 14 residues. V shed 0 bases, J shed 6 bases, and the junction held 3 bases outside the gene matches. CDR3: CASSLGTRSNEQFF. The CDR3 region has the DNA TGCGCCAGCAGCTTGGGGACTAGAAGCAATGAGCAGTTCTTC.

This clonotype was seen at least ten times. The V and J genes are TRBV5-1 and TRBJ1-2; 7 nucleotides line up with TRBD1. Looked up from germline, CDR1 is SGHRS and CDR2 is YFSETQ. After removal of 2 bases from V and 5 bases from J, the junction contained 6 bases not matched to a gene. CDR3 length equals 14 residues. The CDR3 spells CASSFSDRAYGYTF. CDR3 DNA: TGCGCCAGCAGCTTCTCCGACAGGGCATATGGCTACACCTTC.

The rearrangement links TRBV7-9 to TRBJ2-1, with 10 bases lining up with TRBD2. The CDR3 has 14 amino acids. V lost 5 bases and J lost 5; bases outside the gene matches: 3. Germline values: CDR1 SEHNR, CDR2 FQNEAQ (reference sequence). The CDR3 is CASSRLAGHNEQFF. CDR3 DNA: TGTGCCAGCAGCCGACTAGCGGGCCACAATGAGCAGTTCTTC.

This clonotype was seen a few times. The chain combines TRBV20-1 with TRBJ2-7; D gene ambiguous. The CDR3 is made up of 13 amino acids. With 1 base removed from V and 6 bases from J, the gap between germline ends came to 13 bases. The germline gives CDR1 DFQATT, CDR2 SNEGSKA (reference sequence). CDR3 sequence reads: CSARAYVGFEQYF. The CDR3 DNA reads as TGCAGTGCTAGAGCGTATGTAGGTTTCGAGCAGTACTTC.